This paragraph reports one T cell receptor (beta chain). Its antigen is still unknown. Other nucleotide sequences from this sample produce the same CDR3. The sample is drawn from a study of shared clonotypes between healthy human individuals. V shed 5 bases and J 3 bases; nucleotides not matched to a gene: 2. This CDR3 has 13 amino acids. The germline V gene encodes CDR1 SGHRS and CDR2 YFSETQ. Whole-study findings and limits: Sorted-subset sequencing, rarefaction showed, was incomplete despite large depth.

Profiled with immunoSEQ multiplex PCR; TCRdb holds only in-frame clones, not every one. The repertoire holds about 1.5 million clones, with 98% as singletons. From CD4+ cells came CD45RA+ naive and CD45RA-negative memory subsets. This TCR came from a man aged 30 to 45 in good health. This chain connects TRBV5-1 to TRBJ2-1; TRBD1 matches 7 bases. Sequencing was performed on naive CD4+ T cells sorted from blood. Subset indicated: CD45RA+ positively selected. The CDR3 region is CASSRDSYNEQFF. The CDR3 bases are TGCGCCAGCAGTCGGGACAGCTACAATGAGCAGTTCTTC. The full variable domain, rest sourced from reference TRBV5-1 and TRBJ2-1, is KAGVTQTPRYLIKTRGQQVTLSCSPISGHRSVSWYQQTPGQGLQFLFEYFSETQRNKGNFPGRFSGRQFSNSRSEMNVSTLELGDSALYLCASSRDSYNEQFFGPGTRLTVL.